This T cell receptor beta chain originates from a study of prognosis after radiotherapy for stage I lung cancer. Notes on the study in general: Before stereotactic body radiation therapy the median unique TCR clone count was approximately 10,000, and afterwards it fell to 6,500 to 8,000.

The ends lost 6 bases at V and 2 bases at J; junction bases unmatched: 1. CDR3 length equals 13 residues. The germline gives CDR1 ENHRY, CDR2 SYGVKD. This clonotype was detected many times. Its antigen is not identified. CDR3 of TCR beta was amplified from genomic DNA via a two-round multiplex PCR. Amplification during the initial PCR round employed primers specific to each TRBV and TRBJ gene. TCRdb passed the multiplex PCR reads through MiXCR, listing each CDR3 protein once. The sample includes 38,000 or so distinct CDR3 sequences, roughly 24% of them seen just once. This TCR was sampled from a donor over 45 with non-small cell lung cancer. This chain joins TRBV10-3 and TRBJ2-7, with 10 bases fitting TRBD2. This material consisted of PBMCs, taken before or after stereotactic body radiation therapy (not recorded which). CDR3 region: CAIRTSGAYEQYF. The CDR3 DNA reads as TGTGCCATCAGAACTAGCGGGGCCTACGAGCAGTACTTC.